The 18 T cell receptor beta chains given below trace back to one sample, sequenced in a study of T cell repertoires in aging, cancer and after chemotherapy (dated by TCRdb to between 2018 and 2020). Instead of sorted cells or RNA, genomic DNA extracted from peripheral blood served as the source for amplifying TCR beta rearrangements. Sequencer: Illumina MiSeq. Rearranged TRB sequences spanning V, D and J segments were amplified by multiplex touch-down PCR using a mixed TRB-A/B primer pool. The public reads were run again by TCRdb, first through fastp at Q25 and then through MiXCR, and only productive beta chains were kept. Every entry covers one CDR3 protein and lists the most common genes and DNA from its rows. The sample data list around 6,100 distinct CDR3 sequences, and about 31% of these were observed just once. Approximately 68% of the sample comes from the top ten. Input material: blood. The receptor source for this set is a human donor with a blood cancer. The donor label of this sample is uncertain.

This clonotype was recorded a few times. The rearrangement uses TRBV11-2 and TRBJ2-7; tentatively, D is TRBD1 or TRBD2 (5 bases each). V lost 4 bases, J lost 4 bases, and 17 bases lay in between. Per the germline V gene, CDR1 is SGHAT and CDR2 is FQNNGV. The CDR3 runs 15 residues. The CDR3 reads CASSSPGPHLYEQYF. The CDR3 DNA is TGTGCCAGCAGCTCACCGGGACCCCATCTTTACGAGCAGTACTTC.

The genes are TRBV12-3 or TRBV12-4 and TRBJ1-2; 7 bases agree with TRBD1. V was pared by 6 bases and J by 6 bases, with 10 bases of the junction left unmatched. The CDR3 totals 14 residues. The CDR3 loop reads CASRRQGSLDGYTF. CDR3 DNA sequence: TGTGCCAGCAGACGACAGGGTAGCTTAGATGGCTACACCTTC.

The chain links TRBV6-5 to TRBJ1-6, with TRBD1 identical over 10 bases. This CDR3 has 15 residues. Losses at the gene ends were 10 bases for V and 9 bases for J; bases not matched to a gene: 12. Germline-derived CDR1 and CDR2 are MNHEY and SVGAGI. The CDR3 reads CATSRLGQGISPLHF. The CDR3 coding sequence is TGTGCCACCTCTAGGCTGGGACAGGGGATTTCACCCCTCCACTTT.

The rearrangement joins TRBV6-4 to TRBJ2-3; TRBD2 matches at 10 bases. V trimming: 9 bases; J trimming: 0 bases; junction bases outside the gene matches: 6. Looked up from germline, CDR1 is MRHNA and CDR2 is SNTAGT. The CDR3 is 15 residues long. Written as DNA, the CDR3 is TGTGCCAGAAGGACAGCGGGGGGGAGCACAGATACGCAGTATTTT. Its translation: CARRTAGGSTDTQYF.

This clonotype was counted only a few times. This chain links TRBV19 with TRBJ1-5; D not certain. Germline lookup yields CDR1 LNHDA and CDR2 SQIVND (reference sequence). The V and J ends lost 0 bases and 0 bases respectively, with 6 bases between them. This CDR3 comprises 15 residues. The CDR3 here is CASSIDDYSNQPQHF. Here the CDR3 DNA reads TGTGCCAGTAGTATAGACGATTATAGCAATCAGCCCCAGCATTTT.

Concerning this clonotype itself: Sequence at one end of the junction differs from germline and may be a read error. The rearrangement links TRBV5-6 to TRBJ1-2; D possibly corresponds to TRBD1 (6 bases). Per germline, CDR1 SGHDT and CDR2 YYEEEE. CDR3 length: 18 residues. Here the CDR3 DNA reads TGCGCCAGCAGCTTGGGGGCCGGATGGGAGACCTCTAACTATGGCTACACCTTC. This encodes CASSLGAGWETSNYGYTF.

The CDR3 loop reads CASGGGRLGSYEQYF. As DNA, the CDR3 is TGTGCCAGCGGGGGCGGGAGACTAGGGTCCTACGAGCAGTACTTC. This chain links TRBV6-5 with TRBJ2-7, with D possibly being TRBD2 (7 bases). V was pared by 8 bases and J by 1 base, with 18 bases between. The germline CDR1 and CDR2 sequences are MNHEY and SVGAGI. This CDR3 region has 15 residues.

This clonotype is medium-sized (0.01 to 0.1%) within its sample. The rearrangement links TRBV15 to TRBJ1-1; D is uncertain. From germline, CDR1 is LNHNV and CDR2 YYDKDF (reference sequence). The germline V and J ends were trimmed by 3 bases and 1 base, with 15 bases remaining between them. The CDR3 is made up of 16 amino acids. The CDR3 sequence is CATSRPGSVWNTEAFF. CDR3 nucleotides: TGTGCCACCAGCAGGCCCGGCTCGGTATGGAACACTGAAGCTTTCTTT.

This clonotype was picked up a small number of times. V gene TRBV7-9 combines with J gene TRBJ2-7, with 11 bases identical to TRBD1. The germline gives CDR1 SEHNR, CDR2 FQNEAQ (reference sequence). V shed 1 base, J shed 2 bases, and the junction held 4 bases outside the gene matches. There are 16 residues in the CDR3. DNA for the CDR3: TGTGCCAGCAGCTTAGTTCCGGGACAGGGGGCCTACGAGCAGTACTTC. Translating it yields CASSLVPGQGAYEQYF.

This sequence joins TRBV6-5 and TRBJ2-2; D is ambiguous. CDR1 and CDR2 (germline): MNHEY, SVGAGI. The CDR3 is 11 amino acids. V was clipped by 3 bases and J by 7 bases, with 3 bases between them. CDR3 sequence: CASSYGGELFF. The CDR3 DNA reads TGTGCCAGCAGTTATGGCGGGGAGCTGTTTTTT.

This clonotype was counted only a few times. The chain employs TRBV24-1 and TRBJ2-1; D unresolved. With 7 bases removed from V and 0 bases from J, the gap between germline ends came to 15 bases. Germline V gene sequence: CDR1 KGHDR, CDR2 SFDVKD. The length of the CDR3 is 16 residues. The CDR3 region is CATRPGLESSYNEQFF. The DNA of the CDR3 is TGTGCCACCAGACCGGGCCTAGAAAGCTCCTACAATGAGCAGTTCTTC.

V and J are TRBV6-1 and TRBJ1-2; D might be TRBD1 (5 bases). V lost 7 bases, J lost 9 bases, and 21 bases lay in between. Germline CDR1 and CDR2: MNHNS and SASEGT. There are 14 residues in the CDR3. CDR3 protein: CASNFKGTGDRYTF. In DNA, the CDR3 is TGTGCCAGCAATTTTAAAGGGACGGGCGATCGCTACACCTTC.

The chain is built from TRBV13 and TRBJ2-7; no reliable D call. Germline CDR1 is PRHDT and CDR2 is FYEKMQ (reference sequence). Trimming cost V 4 bases and J 4 bases, with 17 bases left between them. This CDR3 is 15 amino acids long. CDR3 DNA: TGTGCCAGCAGCTCAATCTCCGAAAATTTGTACGAGCAGTACTTC. Amino acids: CASSSISENLYEQYF.

The chain carries TRBV5-6 and TRBJ1-5; 10 bases agree with TRBD1. The V gene end was trimmed by 0 bases and the J gene end by 1 base; junction bases not matched to a gene: 4. This CDR3 is 17 amino acids long. Germline V gene data show CDR1 as SGHDT and CDR2 as YYEEEE. CDR3 nucleotide sequence: TGTGCCAGCAGCTTGGAAGGGACAGGGGCCAGCAATCAGCCCCAGCATTTT. Amino acids: CASSLEGTGASNQPQHF.

Written as DNA, the CDR3 is TGTGCCATCAGTGAGTCTGGACATGCCCCAGATACGCAGTATTTT. Translated: CAISESGHAPDTQYF. V usage is TRBV10-3 and J usage is TRBJ2-3; possibly TRBD1 for D (5 bases). Germline values: CDR1 ENHRY, CDR2 SYGVKD. V dropped 0 bases and J dropped 4 bases, with 11 bases sitting between them. CDR3 length: 15 amino acids.

There are a few counts of this clonotype. This chain uses TRBV20-1 with TRBJ2-2; D possibly corresponds to TRBD2 (5 bases). Per the germline V gene, CDR1 is DFQATT and CDR2 is SNEGSKA (reference sequence). The CDR3 loop spans 14 amino acids. Deletions cut 3 bases from V and 0 bases from J, with 8 bases between. The chain's CDR3 is CSASRRANTGELFF. The DNA for the CDR3 is TGCAGTGCTAGTAGGCGGGCGAACACCGGGGAGCTGTTTTTT.

This clonotype was detected only a few times. The chain couples TRBV27 to TRBJ1-6, with 7 bases aligning to TRBD1. The germline V gene encodes CDR1 MNHEY and CDR2 SMNVEV (reference sequence). J gave up 3 bases and V 7 bases, and 6 bases lay outside the gene matches. The CDR3 consists of 15 residues. CDR3 residues: CASTPGGVYNSPLHF. As DNA, the CDR3 is TGTGCCAGCACCCCAGGGGGTGTCTATAATTCACCCCTCCACTTT.

By share, this clonotype ranks as large. CDR3 sequence (DNA): TGTGCCAGCAGTTCAGGGAATACTGAAGCTTTCTTT. It yields the protein CASSSGNTEAFF. The chain combines TRBV27 with TRBJ1-1; D is perhaps TRBD1 (5 bases). The CDR3 loop spans 12 amino acids. The ends were cut back, 4 bases at V and 5 bases at J, with 8 bases in the middle. Germline V gene sequence: CDR1 MNHEY, CDR2 SMNVEV (reference sequence).